Listed below are T cell receptor beta chains from one sample, sequenced in a study of cytomegalovirus exposure and HLA in healthy donors. Assay: immunoSEQ multiplex PCR; the TCRdb copy retains only in-frame clones and omits some. The table includes about 110,000 clones, 70% to 80% detected once. Source material: PBMCs. These receptors were taken from a woman in her 40s in good health and CMV-seronegative. Each CDR3 is given with its conserved first and last residue. Fields, in order: D gene, clone size, J gene, V gene, CDR3 DNA, CDR3 protein. D genes are given only for firm matches. Size values are once, few and many counts, or a class for expanded clones, and some rows have none.

- | - | TRBJ2-3 | TRBV7-2 | TGTGCCAGCAGACGCAGGGCAGATACGCAGTATTTT | CASRRRADTQYF
TRBD1 | - | TRBJ1-4 | TRBV5-1 | TGCGCCAGCAGCAGACTGACAGGGACAAATGAAAAACTGTTTTTT | CASSRLTGTNEKLFF
TRBD1 | - | TRBJ2-7 | TRBV4-3 | TGCGCCAGCAGCCAAGGTACCGGGACAGGGTGGGAGCAGTACTTC | CASSQGTGTGWEQYF
- | - | TRBJ2-1 | TRBV9 | TGTGCCAGCAGCGCCGACTTCTACAATGAGCAGTTCTTC | CASSADFYNEQFF
TRBD2 | - | TRBJ2-3 | TRBV7-2 | TGTGCCAGCAGCCCTCGGGGGGGATCTAGCACAGATACGCAGTATTTT | CASSPRGGSSTDTQYF
TRBD1 | - | TRBJ1-3 | TRBV6-1 | TGTGCCATATCCCGACAGGGCTCTGGAAACACCATATATTTT | CAISRQGSGNTIYF
TRBD1 | - | TRBJ1-1 | TRBV29-1 | TGCAGCGCCGTACTTGCCGGGACAGGGGTAGCTTTCTTT | CSAVLAGTGVAFF
- | - | TRBJ2-7 | TRBV10-2 | TGCGCCAGCAGTGAGCCCTCCGAGCAGTACTTC | CASSEPSEQYF
- | - | TRBJ2-7 | TRBV29-1 | TGCAGCGTGACAGTGAACTACGAGCAGTACTTC | CSVTVNYEQYF
- | - | TRBJ2-2 | TRBV28 | TGTGCCAGCAGGGGGGGGCCCTCGAACACCGGGGAGCTGTTTTTT | CASRGGPSNTGELFF
- | - | TRBJ2-5 | TRBV28 | TGTGCCAGCAGTCCAACCCAGCAGGGAGGTAAAGAGACCCAGTACTTC | CASSPTQQGGKETQYF
TRBD2 | - | TRBJ2-7 | TRBV4-3 | TGCGCCAGCAGCTTGGACACCGGGACTAGCGGGTACTCCTACGAGCAGTACTTC | CASSLDTGTSGYSYEQYF
- | - | TRBJ1-6 | TRBV7-9 | TGTGCCAGCAGCTTTAAAGGGAGTATTTCACCCCTCCACTTT | CASSFKGSISPLHF
- | - | TRBJ2-4 | TRBV27 | TGTGCCAGCAGTTTATCCATACAGGCCAAAAACATTCAGTACTTC | CASSLSIQAKNIQYF
- | - | TRBJ2-1 | TRBV27 | TGTGCCAGCAGCCAAACGGGACTCGGAACCTACAATGAGCAGTTCTTC | CASSQTGLGTYNEQFF
- | - | TRBJ2-6 | TRBV9 | TGTGCCAGCAGCGTCAAGGCGGATTCAGGGGGGTTTGGGGCCAACGTCCTGACTTTC | CASSVKADSGGFGANVLTF
TRBD2 | - | TRBJ2-1 | TRBV19 | TGTGCCAGTAGTGGATCACACCTAGCGGGAGGCTACAATGAGCAGTTCTTC | CASSGSHLAGGYNEQFF
- | - | TRBJ1-2 | TRBV30 | TGTGCCTGGAGTGTACGGCGGGGCTACACCTTC | CAWSVRRGYTF
- | - | TRBJ2-1 | TRBV28 | TGTGCCAGCAGTGTGGCGGTGGGTGAGCAGTTCTTC | CASSVAVGEQFF
- | few | TRBJ1-5 | TRBV7-9 | TGTGCCAGCAGCTTAGAACGGGGACAGCCCCAGCATTTT | CASSLERGQPQHF
TRBD2 | once | TRBJ2-1 | TRBV7-2 | TGTGCCAGCAGCTTAGGGGGACTATACTACAATGAGCAGTTCTTC | CASSLGGLYYNEQFF
TRBD2 | - | TRBJ2-1 | TRBV30 | TGTGCCTGGAGTGTACGCGAACTAGCGGGAGGGGGTGAGCAGTTCTTC | CAWSVRELAGGGEQFF
TRBD1 | - | TRBJ2-3 | TRBV4-3 | TGCGCCAGCAGCCCGACAGGGGGGGCAGATACGCAGTATTTT | CASSPTGGADTQYF
- | - | TRBJ1-5 | TRBV6-1 | TGTGCCAGCAGTGAATCTGAGGGATGGGCGTTGTGGCCCCAGCATTTT | CASSESEGWALWPQHF
TRBD2 | few | TRBJ2-2 | TRBV19 | TGTGCCAGTAGTATCGCGGGAGGGCCCGGGGAGCTGTTTTTT | CASSIAGGPGELFF
TRBD1 | once | TRBJ2-7 | TRBV4-1 | TGCGCCAGCAGCCGAGGACAGGGGATTTACGAGCAGTACTTC | CASSRGQGIYEQYF
TRBD1 | - | TRBJ2-3 | TRBV6-1 | TGTGCCAGCGGGGACAGGGTAGGAGATACGCAGTATTTT | CASGDRVGDTQYF
- | - | TRBJ2-5 | TRBV5-4 | TGTGCCAGCAGCTTCGGTCGGCAAGAGACCCAGTACTTC | CASSFGRQETQYF
TRBD1 | - | TRBJ2-2 | TRBV11-3 | TGTGCCAGCAGCTCCGGACAGGGGTCAACCGGGGAGCTGTTTTTT | CASSSGQGSTGELFF
- | - | TRBJ1-6 | TRBV4-3 | TGCGCCAGCAGCCATCGGAATTCACCCCTCCACTTT | CASSHRNSPLHF
- | - | TRBJ1-1 | TRBV28 | TGTGCCAGCAGTTTCAAAGCGGCTGAAGCTTTCTTT | CASSFKAAEAFF
- | - | TRBJ2-5 | TRBV7-2 | TGTGCCAGCAGCCGTTGGGCAGGGTCCCAAGAGACCCAGTACTTC | CASSRWAGSQETQYF
TRBD1 | - | TRBJ1-4 | TRBV5-4 | TGTGCCAGCAGCTCCGGGACAGGGCCAGAAAAACTGTTTTTT | CASSSGTGPEKLFF
TRBD1 | - | TRBJ2-7 | TRBV7-9 | TGTTCCAGCAGCTTTCAGACAGGGTCGGCCGAGCAGTACTTC | CSSSFQTGSAEQYF
TRBD1 | once | TRBJ2-6 | TRBV5-1 | TGCGCCAGCAGCGCGGACAGGGAGGTCACCAACGTCCTGACTTTC | CASSADREVTNVLTF
- | - | TRBJ2-2 | TRBV6-1 | TGTGCCAGCAGGGTGGGCCTGGACACCGGGGAGCTGTTTTTT | CASRVGLDTGELFF
TRBD2 | - | TRBJ2-1 | TRBV4-2 | TGTGCCAGCAGCCAAGGAGAGCGGGAGAGGATCAATGAGCAGTTCTTC | CASSQGERERINEQFF
- | - | TRBJ1-5 | TRBV18 | TGTGCCAGCTCACCAATCGGCCCAACGGGTGGTAGCAATCAGCCCCAGCATTTT | CASSPIGPTGGSNQPQHF
- | - | TRBJ2-7 | TRBV4-1 | TGCGCCAGCAGCCAAGGAAAGCTTAGAGCGGTTACCTACGAGCAGTACTTC | CASSQGKLRAVTYEQYF
TRBD1 | once | TRBJ1-6 | TRBV5-4 | TGTGCCAGCAGCTCTGGAATGGGACAGGGTTTCTCACCCCTCCACTTT | CASSSGMGQGFSPLHF
TRBD1 | - | TRBJ2-7 | TRBV5-1 | TGCGCCAGCAGCCCCGACAGGGGGACTTCCTACGAGCAGTACTTC | CASSPDRGTSYEQYF
- | - | TRBJ1-5 | TRBV28 | TGTGCCAGCACCACACCCGAGGCCAGCCAACGGGAGCCCCAGCATTTT | CASTTPEASQREPQHF
- | - | TRBJ2-1 | TRBV4-2 | TGTGCCAGCAGCCAAGGAAAAACGGGACTCGACTACAATGAGCAGTTCTTC | CASSQGKTGLDYNEQFF
TRBD1 | - | TRBJ2-7 | TRBV5-1 | TGCGCCAGCAGCCTCGGACAGGGGGTATACGAGCAGTACTTC | CASSLGQGVYEQYF
- | once | TRBJ2-3 | TRBV19 | TGTGCCAGTGGGAACTGGGACAACACAGATACGCAGTATTTT | CASGNWDNTDTQYF
- | - | TRBJ1-2 | TRBV19 | TGTGCCAGTAGGCGGGGGGCAGGCTATGGCTACACCTTC | CASRRGAGYGYTF
TRBD2 | - | TRBJ2-1 | TRBV28 | TGTGCCACCCAAAGACTAGCGAACATCTACAATGAGCAGTTCTTC | CATQRLANIYNEQFF
TRBD1 | - | TRBJ1-2 | TRBV7-2 | TGTGCATCCGTTCGACAGGGTGACGACTATGGCTACACCTTC | CASVRQGDDYGYTF
- | - | TRBJ1-1 | TRBV10-3 | TGTGCCATCAGTGGACAGCCAGACACTGAAGCTTTCTTT | CAISGQPDTEAFF